This record concerns one T cell receptor beta chain sequence. Per the authors' pipeline: Amplifying reference gene primers gave estimates of nucleated cell counts. TCRdb keeps only in-frame clones here, not all; method: immunoSEQ multiplex PCR. V, J and clone size were drawn from that table, and D and trimming were deduced from the DNA. The sample lists 380,000 or so clones, around 87% seen once, with around 0.97% in the top ten. This record belongs to a study of blood T cell repertoires in COVID-19. Overall study: Acute-phase and convalescent COVID-19 samples originated in the United States, Italy and Spain.

Trimming took 5 bases from V and 9 from J; bases not matched to a gene: 8. CDR3 length equals 15 residues. Germline loops: CDR1 MNHEY, CDR2 SVGEGT. Cohort assignment relied on participant-reported clinical history. The chain couples TRBV6-2 or TRBV6-3 to TRBJ1-6; 9 bases are a match to TRBD1. The receptor comes from a woman younger than 45 with acute COVID-19. Material: PBMCs or T cells enriched from blood (not recorded which). The CDR3 DNA is TGTGCCAGCAGTCTCCGGGACAGGGAGGGTTCACCCCTCCACTTT. It specifies CASSLRDREGSPLHF.